This T cell receptor beta chain emerged from a study of shared clonotypes between healthy human individuals. Profiling relied on immunoSEQ multiplex PCR, and the TCRdb table lists in-frame clones only, not all of them. The data show approximately 98,000 clones, with about 71% seen just once and more than 20% held by the top ten. Trimming took off 5 bases at V and 1 base at J, with 9 bases between the two ends. CDR1 SEHNR and CDR2 FQNEAQ come from the germline V gene (reference sequence). The CDR3 spans 14 residues. What was sequenced was memory CD8+ T cells sorted from blood. This sample's subset: CD45RO+ cells pooled with CCR7-negative TemRA cells. The chain joins TRBV7-9 to TRBJ1-5; D unresolved. The source of this sequence is a woman aged 25 to 45 in good health. The CDR3 DNA reads as TGTGCCAGCAGCCTCCCTTCGAGCAATCAGCCCCAGCATTTT. Amino acid sequence: CASSLPSSNQPQHF.